What follows are 19 T cell receptor beta chains derived from one specimen sequenced in a study of shared clonotypes between healthy human individuals. Repertoires were generated with immunoSEQ multiplex PCR, while TCRdb's copy carries only in-frame clones and drops some. The sample has 450,000 to 550,000 clones; less than 85% are singletons. The sequencing sample was made of PBMCs. The receptors derive from a woman aged 40 to 55 in good health. Some clones in this sample may be carry-over from other donors' samples.

This rearrangement joins TRBV13 to TRBJ2-7; 9 nucleotides agree with TRBD2. Trimming at V came to 5 bases and at J to 7 bases, leaving 15 bases not matched to a gene. CDR3 length: 16 residues. CDR1 is PRHDT and CDR2 is FYEKMQ in the germline V gene (reference sequence). The CDR3 sequence is CASSLLPLAGPGEQYF. The CDR3 nucleotides read TGTGCCAGCAGCCTACTCCCCCTAGCGGGACCCGGGGAGCAGTACTTC.

This clone was seen a handful of times. The V call is TRBV7-2, the J call TRBJ2-1, with 13 bases that match TRBD2. The germline V gene has CDR1 SGHTA and CDR2 FQGNSA. The CDR3 has 14 amino acids. V gave up 5 bases and J gave up 8 bases; unmatched junction bases: 3. The CDR3 reads CASSPGLAGHEQFF. The CDR3 coding sequence is TGTGCCAGCAGCCCGGGACTAGCGGGGCATGAGCAGTTCTTC.

The rearrangement joins TRBV7-3 to TRBJ2-3; D unclear. CDR3 length equals 13 residues. Germline V gene lookup returns CDR1 SGHTA and CDR2 FQGTGA. V lost 4 bases and J lost 4, with 9 bases in between. CDR3 in amino acids: CASSYQVPDTQYF. The CDR3 region has the DNA TGTGCCAGCAGCTACCAGGTCCCAGATACGCAGTATTTT.

This chain connects TRBV29-1 to TRBJ2-3; no clear D gene. The V gene lost 5 bases and the J gene lost 3 bases, with 6 bases spanning the gap. Germline lookup yields CDR1 SQVTM and CDR2 ANQGSEA. The CDR3 has 11 amino acids. The CDR3 is CSVRRTDTQYF. As DNA, the CDR3 is TGCAGCGTTCGGCGGACAGATACGCAGTATTTT.

This CDR3 is CASSQETGPTRGYTF. The CDR3 DNA sequence: TGTGCCAGCTCCCAAGAGACAGGGCCAACGCGTGGCTACACCTTC. The chain uses TRBV18 and TRBJ1-2; 7 bases are a match to TRBD1. Per germline, CDR1 KGHSH and CDR2 LQKENI. There are 15 residues in the CDR3. Unmatched junction bases numbered 14, after V lost 6 bases and J lost 7 bases.

The chain joins TRBV4-1 to TRBJ2-1; TRBD2 matches at 10 bases. Germline values: CDR1 MGHRA, CDR2 YSYEKL. With 1 base clipped from V and 0 bases from J, the junction kept 9 bases outside the gene matches. There are 19 residues in the CDR3. CDR3 nucleotide sequence: TGCGCCAGCAGCCAAGTACTAGCGGGGCCGGGTGCCTCCTACAATGAGCAGTTCTTC. It specifies CASSQVLAGPGASYNEQFF.

The table lists this clone with a few counts. The gene calls are TRBV28 and TRBJ1-5, with a possible D match to TRBD1 (5 bases). V lost 11 bases to trimming and J lost 2 bases, with 10 bases between them. The CDR3 spans 12 residues. Germline lookup yields CDR1 MDHEN and CDR2 SYDVKM. This CDR3 reads CAHGGGNQPQHF. The DNA of the CDR3 is TGTGCCCACGGGGGTGGCAATCAGCCCCAGCATTTT.

The chain combines TRBV27 with TRBJ2-3; TRBD2 matches 11 bases. The germline V gene has CDR1 MNHEY and CDR2 SMNVEV (reference sequence). The CDR3 contains 15 residues. V lost 5 bases, J lost 5 bases, and 6 bases stayed unmatched. CDR3 sequence (DNA): TGTGCCAGCAGTCCGGGGACTAGCGGAGGAGATACGCAGTATTTT. Translating gives CASSPGTSGGDTQYF.

This clone has only a few counts. The same CDR3 can be traced to other DNA sequences in this sample. The CDR3 DNA follows: TGTGCCAGCAGCTTAAGAGGTGGCCTCCAAGAGACCCAGTACTTC. Its protein is CASSLRGGLQETQYF. The chain is built from TRBV7-9 and TRBJ2-5; D unclear. This CDR3 has 15 amino acids. From germline, CDR1 is SEHNR and CDR2 FQNEAQ (reference sequence). With 2 bases removed from V and 1 base from J, the gap between germline ends came to 11 bases. The full variable domain, rest sourced from reference TRBV7-9 and TRBJ2-5, is DTGVSQNPRHKITKRGQNVTFRCDPISEHNRLYWYRQTLGQGPEFLTYFQNEAQLEKSRLLSDRFSAERPKGSFSTLEIQRTEQGDSAMYLCASSLRGGLQETQYFGPGTRLLVL.

The chain combines TRBV7-2 with TRBJ1-5; 7 bases match TRBD1. Trimming cost V 2 bases and J 3 bases; bases outside gene matches: 4. This CDR3 is built from 15 residues. The V gene's germline CDR1 is SGHTA and CDR2 FQGNSA. The DNA for the CDR3 is TGTGCCAGCAGCTTAACGGACAGGAACAATCAGCCCCAGCATTTT. This gives the protein CASSLTDRNNQPQHF.

This clone has just one count. The V gene is TRBV6-5, the J gene TRBJ2-5; D not certain. The CDR3 totals 11 residues. Trimming cost V 2 bases and J 5 bases, with 3 bases left between them. CDR1 MNHEY and CDR2 SVGAGI come from the germline V gene. CDR3 residues: CASSYDETQYF. CDR3 DNA: TGTGCCAGCAGTTACGATGAGACCCAGTACTTC.

The chain has TRBV5-4 and TRBJ2-5, with D possibly being TRBD2 (6 bases). CDR1 and CDR2 (germline): SGHNT, YYREEE (reference sequence). This CDR3 is 14 amino acids long. V was trimmed by 0 bases and J by 3 bases, leaving 9 bases between them. The CDR3 DNA reads TGTGCCAGCAGCTTGGGACTAGGTGAAGAGACCCAGTACTTC. It codes for CASSLGLGEETQYF.

J is TRBJ2-5 and V is TRBV5-4, with TRBD2 identical over 15 bases. CDR3 length: 15 residues. Trimming removed 4 bases from V and 5 bases from J; junction bases left unmatched: 3. Germline V gene sequence: CDR1 SGHNT, CDR2 YYREEE (reference sequence). CDR3: CASSAGLAGGETQYF. The CDR3 region has the DNA TGTGCCAGCAGCGCCGGACTAGCGGGAGGGGAGACCCAGTACTTC.

This clone has just a few counts. The chain recombines TRBV5-5 with TRBJ2-7; D is perhaps TRBD2 (5 bases). The germline V and J ends were trimmed by 4 bases and 4 bases, with 12 bases remaining between them. Germline loops: CDR1 SGHKS, CDR2 YYEKEE (reference sequence). CDR3 length: 13 residues. Written as DNA, the CDR3 is TGTGCCAGCAGCATACGGGGTTGGTACGAGCAGTACTTC. Protein sequence: CASSIRGWYEQYF.

The chain joins TRBV11-2 to TRBJ2-1; 9 positions match TRBD2. In germline, CDR1 is SGHAT, CDR2 FQNNGV. With V trimmed by 1 base and J by 3 bases, 1 base remained unmatched. This CDR3 contains 15 residues. The CDR3 bases are TGTGCCAGCAGCTTAGGGACTAGCGTCTACAATGAGCAGTTCTTC. Protein: CASSLGTSVYNEQFF.

The J gene is TRBJ2-2, the V gene TRBV9; D remains ambiguous. The germline V gene encodes CDR1 SGDLS and CDR2 YYNGEE. The V gene lost 3 bases and the J gene lost 5 bases, with 8 bases spanning the gap. The CDR3 extends over 13 amino acids. The CDR3, as DNA: TGTGCCAGCAGCGCCTGGGTAACCGGGGAGCTGTTTTTT. As protein: CASSAWVTGELFF.

V is TRBV7-2 and J is TRBJ2-7; TRBD1 aligns across 10 bases. In germline, CDR1 is SGHTA, CDR2 FQGNSA. The CDR3 covers 14 residues. The ends lost 8 bases at V and 5 bases at J; junction bases unmatched: 9. CDR3: CASRSGQGGDEQYF. The CDR3 DNA sequence: TGTGCCAGCCGCTCAGGACAGGGGGGCGACGAGCAGTACTTC.

A single count supports this clone. The chain joins TRBV30 to TRBJ2-3; 7 bases line up with TRBD2. Trimming at V came to 5 bases and at J to 4 bases, leaving 9 bases not matched to a gene. Germline lookup yields CDR1 GTSNPN and CDR2 SVGIG (reference sequence). This CDR3 has 14 residues. Here the CDR3 reads CAWGKRETADTQYF. For the CDR3, the DNA is TGTGCCTGGGGGAAGCGGGAAACCGCAGATACGCAGTATTTT.

This sequence joins TRBV28 and TRBJ1-2; D is uncertain. CDR1 and CDR2 (germline): MDHEN, SYDVKM. V was shortened by 5 bases and J by 3 bases, with 13 bases between the two germline ends. The CDR3 has 14 residues. The CDR3 nucleotides read TGTGCCAGCAGTCCGCCGGGAGAGGACTATGGCTACACCTTC. This encodes CASSPPGEDYGYTF.